This entry is about one T cell receptor beta chain. What it recognizes is unknown. Repertoires were generated with immunoSEQ multiplex PCR, while TCRdb's copy carries only in-frame clones and drops some. Here the sample spans 150,000 to 200,000 clones, roughly 96% being singletons. This specimen comes from a study of cytomegalovirus exposure and HLA in healthy donors. Trimming pared 0 bases from V and 4 bases from J, leaving 9 bases between. Germline V gene data show CDR1 as MNHNY and CDR2 as SVGAGI (reference sequence). The CDR3 runs to 14 residues. Whole-study findings and limits: Usually a TCR sequence was rare, but some public TCRs were found in many donors. Researchers counted 164 TCR beta chains as cytomegalovirus-associated.

The V call is TRBV6-6, the J call TRBJ1-2; weak D call: TRBD1 (5 bases). Sequenced material: PBMCs. This TCR was recovered from a woman between 18 and 29 years old in good health and CMV-seronegative. As DNA, the CDR3 is TGTGCCAGCAGTTACTCTCAGGGAATCTATGGCTACACCTTC. This encodes CASSYSQGIYGYTF.